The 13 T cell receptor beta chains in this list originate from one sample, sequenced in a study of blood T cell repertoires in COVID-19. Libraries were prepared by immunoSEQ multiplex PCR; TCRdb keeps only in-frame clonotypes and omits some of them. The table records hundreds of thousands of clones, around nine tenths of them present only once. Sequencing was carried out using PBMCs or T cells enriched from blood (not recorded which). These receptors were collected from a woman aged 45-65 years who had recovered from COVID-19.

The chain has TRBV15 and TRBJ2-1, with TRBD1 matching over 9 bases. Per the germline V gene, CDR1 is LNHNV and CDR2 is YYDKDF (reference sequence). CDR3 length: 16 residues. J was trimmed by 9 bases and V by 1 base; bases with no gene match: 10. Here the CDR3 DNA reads TGTGCCACCAGCAGAGCCCGGGGACAGGGATTAAGTGAGCAGTTCTTC. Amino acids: CATSRARGQGLSEQFF.

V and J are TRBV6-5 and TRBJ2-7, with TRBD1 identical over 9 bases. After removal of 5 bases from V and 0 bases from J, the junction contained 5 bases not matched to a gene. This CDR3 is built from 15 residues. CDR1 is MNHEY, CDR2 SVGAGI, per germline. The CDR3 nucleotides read TGTGCCAGCAGTCGACAGGGGGGTCCCTCCTACGAGCAGTACTTC. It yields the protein CASSRQGGPSYEQYF.

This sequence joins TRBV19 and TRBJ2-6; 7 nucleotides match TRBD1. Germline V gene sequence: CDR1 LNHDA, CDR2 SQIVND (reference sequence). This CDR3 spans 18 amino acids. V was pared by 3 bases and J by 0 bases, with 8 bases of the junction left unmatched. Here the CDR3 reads CASSIPRTGVSGANVLTF. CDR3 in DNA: TGTGCCAGTAGTATCCCCCGGACAGGCGTCTCTGGGGCCAACGTCCTGACTTTC.

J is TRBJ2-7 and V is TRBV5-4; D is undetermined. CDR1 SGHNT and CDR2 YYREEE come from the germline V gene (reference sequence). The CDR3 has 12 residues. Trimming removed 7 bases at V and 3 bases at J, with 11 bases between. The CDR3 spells CASGEASYEQYF. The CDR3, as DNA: TGTGCCAGCGGTGAGGCTAGCTACGAGCAGTACTTC. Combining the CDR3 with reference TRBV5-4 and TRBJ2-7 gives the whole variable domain ETGVTQSPTHLIKTRGQQVTLRCSSQSGHNTVSWYQQALGQGPQFIFQYYREEENGRGNFPPRFSGLQFPNYSSELNVNALELDDSALYLCASGEASYEQYFGPGTRLTVT.

This CDR3 reads CASSQGGTNEKLFF. DNA of the CDR3: TGTGCCAGCTCGCAGGGAGGAACTAATGAAAAACTGTTTTTT. The gene calls are TRBV18 and TRBJ1-4; weak D call: TRBD1 (5 bases). The CDR3 sequence is 14 residues long. Looked up from germline, CDR1 is KGHSH and CDR2 is LQKENI. The germline V and J ends were trimmed by 6 bases and 1 base, with 9 bases remaining between them.

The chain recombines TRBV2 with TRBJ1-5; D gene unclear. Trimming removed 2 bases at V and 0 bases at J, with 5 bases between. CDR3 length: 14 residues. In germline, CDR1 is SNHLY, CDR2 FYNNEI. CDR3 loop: CASSEQISNQPQHF. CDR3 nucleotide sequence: TGTGCCAGCAGTGAACAGATTAGCAATCAGCCCCAGCATTTT.

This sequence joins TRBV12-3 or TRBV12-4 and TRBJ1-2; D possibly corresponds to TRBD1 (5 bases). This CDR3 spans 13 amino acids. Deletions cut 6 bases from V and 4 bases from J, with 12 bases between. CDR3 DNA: TGTGCCAGCAGCCCAAGGGGCAGCTATGGCTACACCTTC. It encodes CASSPRGSYGYTF.

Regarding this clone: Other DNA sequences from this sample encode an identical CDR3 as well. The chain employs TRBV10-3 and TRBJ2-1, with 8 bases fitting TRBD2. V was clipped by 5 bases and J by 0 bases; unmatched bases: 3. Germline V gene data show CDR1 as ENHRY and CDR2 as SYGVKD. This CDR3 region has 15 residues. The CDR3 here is CAISSLAGSYNEQFF. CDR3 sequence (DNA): TGTGCCATCAGTAGTCTAGCGGGCTCCTACAATGAGCAGTTCTTC.

The chain's CDR3 is CASSPGRAANQPQHF. The CDR3, as DNA: TGTGCCAGCAGCCCGGGCAGGGCCGCTAATCAGCCCCAGCATTTT. This rearrangement joins TRBV11-2 to TRBJ1-5; perhaps TRBD1 as D (5 bases). This CDR3 has 15 amino acids. Trimming stripped 5 bases from V and 4 bases from J, with 15 bases between. Germline assignment: CDR1 SGHAT and CDR2 FQNNGV.

CDR3: CASSFSSQGFLETQYF. DNA of the CDR3: TGTGCCAGCAGTTTCAGTTCTCAGGGTTTTCTAGAGACCCAGTACTTC. This chain uses TRBV28 with TRBJ2-5; tentatively, D is TRBD1 (5 bases). The CDR3 runs to 16 residues. Trimming removed 3 bases at V and 4 bases at J, with 18 bases between. Germline CDR1 MDHEN, CDR2 SYDVKM.

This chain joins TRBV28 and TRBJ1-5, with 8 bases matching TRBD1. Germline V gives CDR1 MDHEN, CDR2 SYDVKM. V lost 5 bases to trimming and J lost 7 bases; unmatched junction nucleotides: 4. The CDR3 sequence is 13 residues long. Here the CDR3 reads CASSHRGWQPQHF. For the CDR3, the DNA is TGTGCCAGCAGTCACAGGGGGTGGCAGCCCCAGCATTTT.

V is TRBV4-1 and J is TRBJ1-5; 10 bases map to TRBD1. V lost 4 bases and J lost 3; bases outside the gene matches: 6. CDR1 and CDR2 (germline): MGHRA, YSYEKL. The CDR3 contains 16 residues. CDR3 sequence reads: CASSRDGTGVNQPQHF. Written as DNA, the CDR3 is TGCGCCAGCAGCCGGGACGGGACAGGGGTCAATCAGCCCCAGCATTTT.

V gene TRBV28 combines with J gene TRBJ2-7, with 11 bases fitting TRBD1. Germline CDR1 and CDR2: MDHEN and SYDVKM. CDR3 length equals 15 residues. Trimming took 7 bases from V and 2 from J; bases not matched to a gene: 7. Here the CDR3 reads CASKIRDRGTYEQYF. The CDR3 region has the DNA TGTGCCAGCAAAATCCGGGACAGGGGGACCTACGAGCAGTACTTC.